The T cell receptor (beta chain) described here comes from a study of blood T cell repertoires in COVID-19. Overall study: Material from acute and convalescent COVID-19 was sourced from the United States, Italy and Spain. Sample material is recorded as cDNA or gDNA derived from T cells, B-cell-depleted T cells, or PBMCs.

Under the authors' procedure: Researchers report that nucleated cell counts were estimated from reference gene primer amplification. Clones were read by immunoSEQ multiplex PCR, and TCRdb kept only the in-frame ones, dropping some. That table is the source of V, J and clone size, and D and trimming were worked out from the DNA. The table records 130,000 or so clones, approximately 88% of them present only once. The J segment lost 5 bases and the V segment lost 0 bases, leaving 4 bases of the junction unmatched. This CDR3 comprises 16 residues. The germline gives CDR1 SGHRS, CDR2 YFSETQ. This clone has just one count.

The clonotype originates from a woman over 75 with acute or convalescent COVID-19. Sequencing was carried out using peripheral blood. The chain has TRBV5-1 and TRBJ2-1, with 11 bases that match TRBD2. The CDR3 here is CASSLGLAGIDNEQFF. DNA of the CDR3: TGCGCCAGCAGCTTGGGACTAGCGGGAATAGACAATGAGCAGTTCTTC.